This T cell receptor (beta chain) was documented in a study of blood T cell repertoires in COVID-19. Overall study: Acute-phase and convalescent COVID-19 samples originated in the United States, Italy and Spain. Sample material is recorded as cDNA or gDNA derived from T cells, B-cell-depleted T cells, or PBMCs.

As handled by the study authors: Amplification of reference gene primers was used by the study to estimate nucleated cell counts. The data were produced by immunoSEQ multiplex PCR, yet TCRdb's version contains in-frame clones alone and is incomplete. V and J calls and clone size are given by that table; D and trimming were obtained from the DNA. This repertoire shows roughly 80,000 clones, approximately 80% found once; its top ten account for about 12%. The CDR3 is 17 residues long. Trimming removed 0 bases at V and 4 bases at J, with 18 bases between. The germline gives CDR1 MGHRA, CDR2 YSYEKL. This clone has a single count.

Input material: peripheral blood. V is TRBV4-1 and J is TRBJ1-2; possibly TRBD1 for D (5 bases). This TCR was recovered from a human donor in a cohort sampled during active COVID-19. The CDR3 sequence is CASSQEGGDPRGYGYTF. In DNA, the CDR3 is TGCGCCAGCAGCCAAGAGGGGGGAGATCCTCGTGGCTATGGCTACACCTTC.